One sample yielded the 28 T cell receptor beta chains listed below, sequenced in a study of identifying expanded T cells in peripheral blood. Clones were read by immunoSEQ multiplex PCR, and TCRdb kept only the in-frame ones, dropping some. The sample holds about 53,000 clones, over 80% seen once. Sequenced sample: blood. The receptor source for this set is a person between 18 and 70 years old in good health.

The rearrangement joins TRBV11-2 to TRBJ1-1, with D possibly TRBD1 on 5 matching bases. Deletions cut 5 bases from V and 5 bases from J, with 15 bases between. From germline, CDR1 is SGHAT and CDR2 FQNNGV. This CDR3 is built from 14 residues. The CDR3 is CASSIPQVGTEAFF. As DNA, the CDR3 is TGTGCCAGCAGCATCCCACAGGTGGGGACTGAAGCTTTCTTT.

The chain joins TRBV19 to TRBJ1-3, with D unclear. The length of the CDR3 is 17 residues. Trimming left V 10 bases short and J 0 bases short, with 22 bases between. Germline V gene data show CDR1 as LNHDA and CDR2 as SQIVND (reference sequence). Here the CDR3 reads CATCAANDPISGNTIYF. DNA of the CDR3: TGTGCCACCTGCGCCGCTAATGACCCGATCTCTGGAAACACCATATATTTT. The variable domain in full, with the rest retrieved from reference TRBV19 and TRBJ1-3, is DGGITQSPKYLFRKEGQNVTLSCEQNLNHDAMYWYRQDPGQGLRLIYYSQIVNDFQKGDIAEGYSVSREKKESFPLTVTSAQKNPTAFYLCATCAANDPISGNTIYFGEGSWLTVV.

The rearrangement links TRBV19 to TRBJ2-3; TRBD2 agrees at 7 bases. CDR3 length equals 19 residues. With V trimmed by 5 bases and J by 3 bases, 20 bases remained unmatched. From germline, CDR1 is LNHDA and CDR2 SQIVND (reference sequence). CDR3 loop: CASSPRVGWGGKRTDTQYF. The CDR3 DNA follows: TGTGCCAGTAGTCCCCGGGTCGGCTGGGGAGGGAAGAGGACAGATACGCAGTATTTT.

The rearrangement joins TRBV9 to TRBJ1-5; a possible D gene is TRBD1 (5 bases). The CDR3 loop spans 13 amino acids. V shed 4 bases and J shed 5 bases, with 10 bases lying between them. Germline lookup yields CDR1 SGDLS and CDR2 YYNGEE. Here the CDR3 DNA reads TGTGCCAGCAGCCCAGGGTTGGATCAGCCCCAGCATTTT. Translated: CASSPGLDQPQHF. The full variable domain, rest sourced from reference TRBV9 and TRBJ1-5, is DSGVTQTPKHLITATGQRVTLRCSPRSGDLSVYWYQQSLDQGLQFLIQYYNGEERAKGNILERFSAQQFPDLHSELNLSSLELGDSALYFCASSPGLDQPQHFGDGTRLSIL.

This sequence joins TRBV18 and TRBJ1-4; D uncertain. Germline CDR1 and CDR2: KGHSH and LQKENI. CDR3 size: 12 residues. The germline V and J ends were trimmed by 4 bases and 8 bases, with 8 bases remaining between them. The CDR3 nucleotides read TGTGCCAGCTCACAAAGCGGGGAAAAACTGTTTTTT. This translates into CASSQSGEKLFF.

The chain uses TRBV5-4 and TRBJ1-3, with D tentatively TRBD1 (6 bases). The CDR3 extends over 17 amino acids. Trimming removed 2 bases from V and 3 bases from J, with 18 bases in between. CDR1 SGHNT and CDR2 YYREEE come from the germline V gene (reference sequence). CDR3 loop: CASSFGGAIQDGNTIYF. The CDR3, as DNA: TGTGCCAGCAGCTTTGGGGGGGCGATTCAAGATGGAAACACCATATATTTT.

CDR3 sequence: CASTGGTVIEKLFF. The CDR3 DNA reads TGTGCCAGCACCGGTGGCACGGTGATCGAAAAACTGTTTTTT. V and J are TRBV6-6 and TRBJ1-4; D not certain. V lost 7 bases, J lost 8 bases, and 17 bases lay in between. The CDR3 is 14 amino acids. CDR1 is MNHNY and CDR2 is SVGAGI in the germline V gene (reference sequence).

V and J are TRBV9 and TRBJ1-1, with D perhaps matching TRBD1 (5 bases). V lost 0 bases and J 11 bases, leaving 14 bases between the germline ends. CDR1 is SGDLS, CDR2 YYNGEE, per germline. The CDR3 contains 13 residues. The CDR3 here is CASSVDSGRSAFF. As DNA, the CDR3 is TGTGCCAGCAGCGTAGATTCAGGGAGGAGCGCTTTCTTT.

The V gene is TRBV6-6, the J gene TRBJ2-3; D may be TRBD1 (5 bases). The length of the CDR3 is 15 residues. V lost 5 bases and J lost 0, with 12 bases in between. Germline V gives CDR1 MNHNY, CDR2 SVGAGI (reference sequence). The CDR3: CASSAGHSSTDTQYF. Here the CDR3 DNA reads TGTGCCAGCAGTGCCGGACATTCTAGCACAGATACGCAGTATTTT.

The chain links TRBV18 to TRBJ1-2; tentatively, D is TRBD1 (6 bases). The V end was cut by 6 bases, the J end by 2 bases, with 13 bases between. There are 14 residues in the CDR3. Germline CDR1 and CDR2: KGHSH and LQKENI. This CDR3 is CASSLGANNYGYTF. CDR3 bases: TGTGCCAGCTCTCTGGGGGCAAACAACTATGGCTACACCTTC. The variable domain in full, with the rest retrieved from reference TRBV18 and TRBJ1-2, is NAGVMQNPRHLVRRRGQEARLRCSPMKGHSHVYWYRQLPEEGLKFMVYLQKENIIDESGMPKERFSAEFPKEGPSILRIQQVVRGDSAAYFCASSLGANNYGYTFGSGTRLTVV.

The chain recombines TRBV9 with TRBJ2-7; D might be TRBD1 (5 bases). Trimming removed 4 bases from V and 1 base from J, with 12 bases in between. The germline V gene encodes CDR1 SGDLS and CDR2 YYNGEE. CDR3 length: 14 residues. The CDR3 spells CASSPLGQSYEQYF. For the CDR3, the DNA is TGTGCCAGCAGCCCGTTGGGGCAGTCCTACGAGCAGTACTTC.

This clone has a handful of counts. The chain has TRBV4-1 and TRBJ1-1, with unresolved D. The CDR3 length is 17 residues. The V gene's germline CDR1 is MGHRA and CDR2 YSYEKL. The ends were cut back, 0 bases at V and 4 bases at J, with 18 bases in the middle. The CDR3 DNA reads TGCGCCAGCAGCCAAGATCCATCCGGCAGGTGGGGCACTGAAGCTTTCTTT. It specifies CASSQDPSGRWGTEAFF.

The J gene is TRBJ1-2, the V gene TRBV7-6; D is perhaps TRBD1 (5 bases). This CDR3 is 13 amino acids long. Germline loops: CDR1 SGHVS, CDR2 FNYEAQ. V was clipped by 3 bases and J by 4 bases, with 9 bases between them. Here the CDR3 reads CASSLTEFYGYTF. CDR3 DNA sequence: TGTGCCAGCAGCTTGACAGAATTCTATGGCTACACCTTC.

This clone appeared a few times. The chain has TRBV29-1 and TRBJ1-1, with 7 bases that match TRBD1. The germline CDR1 and CDR2 sequences are SQVTM and ANQGSEA. The CDR3 has 13 residues. After removal of 3 bases from V and 2 bases from J, the junction contained 3 bases not matched to a gene. The CDR3 DNA reads as TGCAGCGTTGATGGGGACAGCAACACTGAAGCTTTCTTT. It translates to CSVDGDSNTEAFF. Filled out from reference TRBV29-1 and TRBJ1-1, the complete variable domain reads SAVISQKPSRDICQRGTSLTIQCQVDSQVTMMFWYRQQPGQSLTLIATANQGSEATYESGFVIDKFPISRPNLTFSTLTVSNMSPEDSSIYLCSVDGDSNTEAFFGQGTRLTVV.

This CDR3 is CAWSGAAGFYEQYF. CDR3 DNA: TGTGCCTGGAGTGGCGCAGCTGGGTTCTACGAGCAGTACTTC. The chain is built from TRBV30 and TRBJ2-7; no clear D. The CDR3 extends over 14 amino acids. Germline V gives CDR1 GTSNPN, CDR2 SVGIG (reference sequence). V lost 1 base, J lost 3 bases, and 13 bases lay in between.

This clone is labeled as medium-sized. This chain uses TRBV11-3 with TRBJ2-7; tentatively, D is TRBD1 (5 bases). V was pared by 1 base and J by 5 bases, with 12 bases between. CDR3 size: 14 residues. Germline values: CDR1 SGHNT, CDR2 YENEEA. This chain's CDR3 is CASSLGGRVHEQYV. The CDR3, as DNA: TGTGCCAGCAGCTTAGGTGGCAGGGTGCACGAGCAGTACGTC.

This chain joins TRBV2 and TRBJ1-4; no clear D gene. The CDR3 covers 12 residues. Trimming left V 2 bases short and J 10 bases short, with 8 bases between. CDR1 is SNHLY and CDR2 is FYNNEI in the germline V gene. DNA for the CDR3: TGTGCCAGCAGTGAACAGGCAGGAAAACTGTTTTTT. Translated: CASSEQAGKLFF.

The V gene is TRBV28, the J gene TRBJ1-4; 9 bases fit TRBD1. The ends lost 4 bases at V and 8 bases at J; junction bases unmatched: 14. This CDR3 is 17 amino acids long. Germline-derived CDR1 and CDR2 are MDHEN and SYDVKM. CDR3 nucleotides: TGTGCCAGCAGTTCCCCATCTACAGGGGGCCGGGGAGAAAAACTGTTTTTT. Translated: CASSSPSTGGRGEKLFF.

V usage is TRBV6-5 and J usage is TRBJ2-1; TRBD1 aligns across 7 bases. CDR3 length: 14 residues. V was clipped by 4 bases and J by 8 bases; unmatched bases: 8. From germline, CDR1 is MNHEY and CDR2 SVGAGI. The CDR3 nucleotides are TGTGCCAGCAGTTGGGGACAAGGGGGCCATGAGCAGTTCTTC. Amino acids: CASSWGQGGHEQFF.

J is TRBJ2-1 and V is TRBV5-1; perhaps TRBD1 as D (5 bases). Germline V gene sequence: CDR1 SGHRS, CDR2 YFSETQ. The CDR3 is made up of 13 amino acids. Trimming stripped 3 bases from V and 6 bases from J, with 10 bases between. CDR3 bases: TGCGCCAGCAGCTACAGACAGATCAATGAGCAGTTCTTC. Encoded protein: CASSYRQINEQFF. The full variable domain, with the rest looked up from reference TRBV5-1 and TRBJ2-1, is KAGVTQTPRYLIKTRGQQVTLSCSPISGHRSVSWYQQTPGQGLQFLFEYFSETQRNKGNFPGRFSGRQFSNSRSEMNVSTLELGDSALYLCASSYRQINEQFFGPGTRLTVL.

The sample holds a few counts of this clone. The V gene is TRBV29-1, the J gene TRBJ1-1; the match to TRBD1 covers 11 bases. The CDR3 length is 11 residues. J gave up 8 bases and V 5 bases, and 1 base lay outside the gene matches. Looked up from germline, CDR1 is SQVTM and CDR2 is ANQGSEA. The CDR3 region has the DNA TGCAGCGTTCGGGACAGGGGGGAAGCTTTCTTT. It is translated as CSVRDRGEAFF.

This rearrangement joins TRBV19 to TRBJ2-2; 10 nucleotides align to TRBD1. This CDR3 region has 14 residues. Germline trimming cut 7 bases from V and 3 bases from J; bases unmatched to any gene: 2. In germline, CDR1 is LNHDA, CDR2 SQIVND (reference sequence). As DNA, the CDR3 is TGTGCCAGTAAGGACAGGGGGTACACCGGGGAGCTGTTTTTT. Residues: CASKDRGYTGELFF.

The chain uses TRBV7-6 and TRBJ2-5; possible D gene TRBD1, 5 bases. Trimming pared 1 base from V and 10 bases from J, leaving 10 bases between. The CDR3 runs to 12 residues. The germline gives CDR1 SGHVS, CDR2 FNYEAQ. The CDR3 protein is CASSLGSGLQYF. Written as DNA, the CDR3 is TGTGCCAGCAGCTTAGGCTCAGGGCTCCAGTACTTC.

The chain carries TRBV19 and TRBJ2-5, with 7 positions matching TRBD1. Germline trimming cut 3 bases from V and 2 bases from J; bases unmatched to any gene: 0. The CDR3 contains 13 residues. Germline V CDR1 and CDR2: LNHDA, SQIVND (reference sequence). CDR3 region: CASSMGQQETQYF. The CDR3 DNA is TGTGCCAGTAGTATGGGACAGCAAGAGACCCAGTACTTC.

The rearrangement joins TRBV2 to TRBJ2-5, with 13 bases that match TRBD2. The CDR3 has 16 amino acids. Germline values: CDR1 SNHLY, CDR2 FYNNEI. V was pared by 4 bases and J by 3 bases, with 5 bases of the junction left unmatched. This CDR3 is CASSGPGLAGKETQYF. In DNA, the CDR3 is TGTGCCAGCAGTGGACCGGGACTAGCGGGGAAAGAGACCCAGTACTTC.

The V call is TRBV7-2, the J call TRBJ2-3; TRBD2 matches at 12 bases. The CDR3 contains 17 residues. In germline, CDR1 is SGHTA, CDR2 FQGNSA. V gave up 4 bases and J gave up 6 bases; unmatched junction bases: 11. CDR3: CASSWGGLAGGPDTQYF. The CDR3 DNA follows: TGTGCCAGCAGCTGGGGGGGTCTAGCGGGAGGGCCGGATACGCAGTATTTT.

The chain carries TRBV11-3 and TRBJ1-3; no clear D gene. This CDR3 is 13 amino acids long. Germline-derived CDR1 and CDR2 are SGHNT and YENEEA. Trimming removed 8 bases at V and 4 bases at J, with 12 bases between. CDR3 loop: CASHPTRGNTIYF. The CDR3 DNA follows: TGTGCCAGCCACCCGACAAGGGGAAACACCATATATTTT.

The chain employs TRBV6-5 and TRBJ2-1, with 14 nucleotides matching TRBD2. After removal of 6 bases from V and 14 bases from J, the junction contained 9 bases not matched to a gene. Germline V gene sequence: CDR1 MNHEY, CDR2 SVGAGI. The CDR3 consists of 14 residues. For the CDR3, the DNA is TGTGCCAGCAGCCGAACCGGGACTAGCGGGGGAAAGTTCTTC. Its protein is CASSRTGTSGGKFF.